One and the same sample provided the 9 T cell receptor beta chains below, sequenced in a study of Ad26.COV2.S vaccination and SARS-CoV-2 variants (dated by TCRdb to the early 2020s). The label giving this sample's treatment or condition can be read as: roughly 19 received Ad26.COV2.S at low or high dose, single or two shots; 5 received placebo; per-sample allocation not given. Repertoires of vaccine and placebo recipients were sequenced from samples taken on day 63 after the first injection. Library generation was performed with the immunoSEQ multiplex PCR assay. TCRdb took this table from immuneACCESS and kept in-frame rearrangements with V and J called. Such tables lack part of the clones; where checked against another copy, unresolved V genes explain under half of the gap, and the rest is unexplained. Here the sample has hundreds of thousands of clones; about 88% occur a single time. The biggest ten clones account for 3.3% of the sample.

The source was peripheral blood, collected in a trial of Ad26.COV2.S vaccine versus placebo. The origin of the receptors is a person aged 18-60 years who received the Ad26.COV2.S COVID-19 vaccine or a placebo.

The CDR3 loop reads CASSGLAGDEQYF. The CDR3, as DNA: TGTGCCAGCAGCGGACTAGCGGGAGACGAGCAGTACTTC. The chain carries TRBV28 and TRBJ2-7, with TRBD2 identical over 13 bases. Germline V gene sequence: CDR1 MDHEN, CDR2 SYDVKM. The CDR3 has 13 residues. Trimming at V came to 6 bases and at J to 5 bases, leaving 1 base not matched to a gene.

This rearrangement joins TRBV13 to TRBJ2-3; maybe TRBD2 (5 bases). This CDR3 contains 16 residues. Germline CDR1 and CDR2: PRHDT and FYEKMQ (reference sequence). V lost 1 base to trimming and J lost 2 bases, with 13 bases between them. The CDR3 loop reads CASSLERPAVTDTQYF. CDR3 bases: TGTGCCAGCAGCTTAGAGAGGCCAGCGGTCACAGATACGCAGTATTTT.

The genes are TRBV11-2 and TRBJ2-7, with D uncertain. Germline CDR1 is SGHAT and CDR2 is FQNNGV. The V gene lost 5 bases and the J gene lost 3 bases, with 11 bases spanning the gap. The CDR3 is made up of 13 amino acids. The CDR3 here is CASSRSMYYEQYF. The CDR3, as DNA: TGTGCCAGCAGCCGATCTATGTACTACGAGCAGTACTTC.

The chain has TRBV18 and TRBJ1-2, with D possibly TRBD1 on 6 matching bases. The germline gives CDR1 KGHSH, CDR2 LQKENI. The CDR3 is 14 residues long. The ends were cut back, 1 base at V and 7 bases at J, with 13 bases in the middle. Written as DNA, the CDR3 is TGTGCCAGCTCACCACGGGGGGCCCCTGGTGGCTACACCTTC. The encoded protein is CASSPRGAPGGYTF.

V and J are TRBV2 and TRBJ2-1, with D hard to call. Germline CDR1 reads SNHLY; CDR2 reads FYNNEI. This CDR3 is built from 15 residues. Trimming removed 6 bases at V and 0 bases at J, with 12 bases between. The CDR3 sequence: CASRGRLSSYNEQFF. The CDR3 coding sequence is TGTGCCAGCAGAGGACGGTTGAGCTCCTACAATGAGCAGTTCTTC.

CDR3 residues: CASTTGITEAFF. DNA for the CDR3: TGTGCCAGTACCACAGGGATAACTGAAGCTTTCTTT. V is TRBV19 and J is TRBJ1-1; weak D call: TRBD1 (6 bases). The length of the CDR3 is 12 residues. CDR1 and CDR2 from the germline V gene are LNHDA and SQIVND (reference sequence). The V end lost 7 bases, the J end lost 5 bases, and 11 bases lay between the germline ends.

The chain couples TRBV6-4 to TRBJ2-3; TRBD1 matches 12 bases. Germline V gene sequence: CDR1 MRHNA, CDR2 SNTAGT. There are 15 residues in the CDR3. Germline trimming cut 5 bases from V and 6 bases from J; bases unmatched to any gene: 6. For the CDR3, the DNA is TGTGCCAGCAGTCCCGGGACAGGGGGCTTGGATACGCAGTATTTT. Translating gives CASSPGTGGLDTQYF.

The J gene is TRBJ2-7, the V gene TRBV9, with 8 bases fitting TRBD1. Germline V gene sequence: CDR1 SGDLS, CDR2 YYNGEE. J lost 3 bases, V lost 0 bases, and 5 bases had no gene match. The CDR3 has 15 amino acids. CDR3 bases: TGTGCCAGCAGCGTAGAGGGGACAGGCCGCTACGAGCAGTACTTC. Amino acids: CASSVEGTGRYEQYF.

This chain uses TRBV6-5 with TRBJ1-6; D not resolved. CDR1 is MNHEY, CDR2 SVGAGI, per germline. The CDR3 spans 16 residues. V lost 1 base, J lost 0 bases, and 7 bases lay in between. CDR3 amino acids: CASSYWRSSYNSPLHF. CDR3 in DNA: TGTGCCAGCAGTTACTGGAGGAGCTCCTATAATTCACCCCTCCACTTT.